Many counts were recorded for the clone carrying this T cell receptor (beta chain). Its specificity is unknown. Other DNA sequences in this sample translate to the same CDR3. The CDR3 has 12 residues. Germline CDR1 and CDR2: ENHRY and SYGVKD. The V end lost 2 bases, the J end lost 6 bases, and 6 bases lay between the germline ends. This entry is derived from a study of beta chain features in type 1 diabetes. Isolated RNA was reverse transcribed in full, so expressed TCRB transcripts were sequenced. Deep immunoSEQ sequencing covered naive, central memory and regulatory T cell samples. Only in-frame clones appear in the TCRdb table, and some are missing; sequencing was by immunoSEQ multiplex PCR. The table shows 900,000 or so clones, with roughly a sixth occurring only once. Whole-study results and caveats: HLA influence on TCRB rearrangement stayed unresolved here. High TCR expression in some cells could lead to their over-representation in cDNA sequencing.

The source material was naive CD4+ T cells from blood. This rearrangement joins TRBV10-3 to TRBJ2-3; possibly TRBD1 for D (5 bases). The origin of this receptor is a woman younger than 30 in good health. The CDR3 spells CAISEGADTQYF. Written as DNA, the CDR3 is TGTGCCATCAGTGAGGGGGCGGATACGCAGTATTTT.